This TCR beta chain was retrieved from a study of CD8+ T cells in alopecia areata. With 7 bases removed from V and 5 bases from J, the gap between germline ends came to 9 bases. CDR1 is SNHLY and CDR2 is FYNNEI in the germline V gene. The CDR3 has 12 amino acids. Treatment reported: oral pan-JAK inhibitor, 5-10 mg twice daily. The authors extracted RNA and reverse transcribed it into cDNA as the sequencing template. TCRdb's copy holds only in-frame clones and misses some; the assay was immunoSEQ multiplex PCR. Seen here are more than 90,000 clones, less than 75% observed once, and the top ten hold 10% to 15%.

The chain is built from TRBV2 and TRBJ2-1; D is possibly TRBD2 (5 bases). Sequencing was performed on CD8+ T cells sorted from blood, taken at week 24, from a patient treated with tofacitinib. This clonotype was sampled from a human donor with alopecia areata. The CDR3 bases are TGTGCCAGCATTGCTAGCAACAATGAGCAGTTCTTC. Translation gives CASIASNNEQFF.